This T cell receptor (beta chain) stems from a study of blood T cells in healthy people across ages (dated by TCRdb to the mid-2010s). General notes on the study: In model experiments, template switching captured about one uniquely barcoded TCR beta cDNA molecule for every two T cells. Donors of different ages were randomly distributed across sequencing lanes to avoid experimental bias. Using deep sequencing normalized with unique cDNA molecular identifiers, the study measured how TCR beta repertoire diversity changes with age. The donors were split into four age groups: young (average approximately 16 years), middle-aged (roughly 40), aged (about 62) and long-lived (about 82). For two donors (one aged 18 to 30 and one aged 80 or older), the study analyzed two additional independent replicas of 1 million unique cDNA reads from the same blood draw.

To note about this clonotype: Which antigen it targets is not known. No much larger clonotype is one base removed from it; base qualities were not supplied.

The roughly 39 donors, aged about 6 to 100 years, were systemically healthy Caucasian individuals from Russia. Each donor gave about 11 milliliters of peripheral blood, drawn into EDTA-treated Vacutainer tubes. Ficoll-Paque density-gradient centrifugation was used to isolate PBMCs, with at least 7 million obtained per sample. Trizol reagent was used to extract total RNA from the PBMCs, yielding at least 5 micrograms per sample. Naive CD45RAhigh/CD27high T cell percentages were measured by flow cytometry on a PBMC aliquot from every donor. The investigation overall reported the following: Total diversity estimates from one million sequenced T cells were considered lower bounds and underestimates. Observed TCR beta diversity correlated strongly with the percentage of naive T cells measured by flow cytometry. Observed TCR beta diversity per million T cells fell roughly linearly with age, and a significant reduction was already apparent by age roughly 41. Because the CMV infection status of the donors was unknown, age-related changes in expanded clonotypes may potentially have been confounded. Bulk unsorted PBMC profiling prevented conclusive comparison of naive and antigen-experienced compartments. Compared with the aged group, the long-lived group had more naive CD4+ T cells, fewer expanded clones and increased TCR diversity, suggesting age selection.

Per the germline V gene, SQVTM is the CDR1 and ANQGSEA is the CDR2. Relative to germline, V is missing 0 bases and J is missing 2 bases, with 2 bases of the junction outside any gene match. The CDR3 starts with the cysteine, ends with the phenylalanine, and has 14 residues. The kept DNA is CDR3 alone, 42 bases in frame from the first base. Libraries were prepared through 5' RACE. Sequenced on an Illumina HiSeq 2500. A second PCR of about 7 to 12 cycles was run with a J-beta primer mix and a sample-barcoded 5' primer. Each TCR beta cDNA molecule received a unique molecular identifier from a template-switch 5' adaptor carrying 12 random nucleotides. Each sample yielded at least 3 million CDR3-containing paired-end reads. All of the RNA was converted into first-strand cDNA using the Mint cDNA synthesis kit, with a TRBC-specific oligonucleotide serving as the primer. After uracil-DNA glycosylase treatment, a first 18-cycle PCR used universal primers M1SS and BC2_uni_R on all cDNA. The original pipeline was this. Each sample was normalized by randomly selecting 1 million high-quality reads, each carrying a distinct molecular identifier. Instead of being binned into consensus sequences, reads that shared molecular identifiers were thrown out. CDR3 identification, clonotype clustering and error correction used MiTCR with a Q25 quality threshold and the strictest error-elimination algorithm. A nonparametric unseen species model using Euler transformation provided a lower-bound estimate of total TCR beta diversity. The public reads were run again by TCRdb, first through fastp at Q25 and then through MiXCR, and only productive beta chains were kept. Rows with one shared CDR3 protein collapse into an entry with the most common genes and DNA. Clone size and V and J calls follow TCRdb, not the original study. Present in this sample are hundreds of thousands of distinct CDR3 sequences, 49% of which were seen just once. The ten largest clones take up roughly a third of the sample.

Sequenced input: blood. Rearrangement joined TRBV29-1 to TRBJ2-5; TRBD1 lines up with 8 middle nucleotides. This TCR derives from a woman between 55 and 75 years old in good health. The CDR3 protein is CSVEDTGGQETQYF. The sequenced DNA is TGCAGCGTTGAAGATACAGGGGGACAAGAGACCCAGTACTTC.